The clone carrying this TCR beta chain was seen a few times. The antigen remains undetermined. This sample was included in a study of T cell responses to AZD1222 COVID-19 vaccine. For the study at large: Second doses were pooled across both intervals (about 4 or about 12 weeks).

Whole-study findings and limits: Spike regions recognized by vaccine-associated CD4 TCRs spanned the protein, led by 160-218 and 743-854. White British ancestry dominated among donors, who included more females, and clonal diversity was possibly underestimated. It was only after the peak T cell response that any repertoires were sampled.

Only in-frame clones appear in the TCRdb table, and some are missing; sequencing was by immunoSEQ multiplex PCR. This table holds around 170,000 clones, around 90% found once. This CDR3 comprises 12 residues. The V gene lost 6 bases and the J gene lost 4 bases, with 9 bases spanning the gap. In germline, CDR1 is MNHEY, CDR2 SMNVEV (reference sequence). This clonotype originated in an adult in good health. The sample consisted of peripheral blood, taken on day 0 of AZD1222 vaccination. This chain connects TRBV27 to TRBJ1-2, with D tentatively TRBD1 (5 bases). CDR3 coding DNA: TGTGCCAGCAGAGGACAATTCTATGGCTACACCTTC. Residues: CASRGQFYGYTF.